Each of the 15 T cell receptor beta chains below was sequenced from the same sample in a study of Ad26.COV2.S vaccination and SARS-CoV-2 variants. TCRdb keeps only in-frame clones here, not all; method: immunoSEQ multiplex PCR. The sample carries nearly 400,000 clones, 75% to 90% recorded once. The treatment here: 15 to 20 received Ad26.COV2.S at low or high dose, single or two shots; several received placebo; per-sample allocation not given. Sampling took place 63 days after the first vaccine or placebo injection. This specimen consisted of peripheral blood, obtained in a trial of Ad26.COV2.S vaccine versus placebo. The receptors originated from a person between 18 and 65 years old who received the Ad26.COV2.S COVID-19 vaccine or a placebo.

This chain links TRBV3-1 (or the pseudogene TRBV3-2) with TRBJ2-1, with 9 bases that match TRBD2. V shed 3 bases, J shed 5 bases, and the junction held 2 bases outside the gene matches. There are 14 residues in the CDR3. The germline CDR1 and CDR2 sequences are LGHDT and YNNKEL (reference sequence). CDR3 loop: CASSQLAGHNEQFF. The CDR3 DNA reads TGTGCCAGCAGCCAGCTAGCGGGGCACAATGAGCAGTTCTTC.

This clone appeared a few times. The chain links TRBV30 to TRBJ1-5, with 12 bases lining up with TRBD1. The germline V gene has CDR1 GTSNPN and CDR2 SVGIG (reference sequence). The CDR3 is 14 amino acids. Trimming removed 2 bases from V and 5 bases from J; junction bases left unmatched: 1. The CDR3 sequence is CAWSRDRGHQPQHF. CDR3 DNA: TGTGCCTGGAGTAGGGACAGGGGGCATCAGCCCCAGCATTTT.

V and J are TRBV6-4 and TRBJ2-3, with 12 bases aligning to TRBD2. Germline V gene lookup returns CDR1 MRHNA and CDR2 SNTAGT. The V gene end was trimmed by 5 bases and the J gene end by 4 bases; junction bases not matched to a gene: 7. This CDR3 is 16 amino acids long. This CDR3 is CASSLGLAGPPDTQYF. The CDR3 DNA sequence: TGTGCCAGCAGTCTAGGACTAGCGGGACCGCCAGATACGCAGTATTTT.

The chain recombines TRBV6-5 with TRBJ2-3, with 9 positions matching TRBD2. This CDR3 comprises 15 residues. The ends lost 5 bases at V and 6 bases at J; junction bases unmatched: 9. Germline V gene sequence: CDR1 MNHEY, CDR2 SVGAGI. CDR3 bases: TGTGCCAGCAGTCTTAATAGCGGGAGAGTTGATACGCAGTATTTT. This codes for CASSLNSGRVDTQYF.

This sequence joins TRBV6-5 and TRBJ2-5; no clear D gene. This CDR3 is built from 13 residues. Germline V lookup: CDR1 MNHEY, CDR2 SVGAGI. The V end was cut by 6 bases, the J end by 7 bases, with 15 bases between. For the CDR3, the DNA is TGTGCCAGCAGGGGCAGTGCGGTAGGGACCCAGTACTTC. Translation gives CASRGSAVGTQYF.

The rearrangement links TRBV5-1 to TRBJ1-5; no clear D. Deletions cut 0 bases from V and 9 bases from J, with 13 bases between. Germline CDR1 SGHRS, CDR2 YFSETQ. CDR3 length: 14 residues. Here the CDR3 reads CASSLGEGSAPQHF. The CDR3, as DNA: TGCGCCAGCAGCTTGGGAGAGGGTTCCGCGCCCCAGCATTTT.

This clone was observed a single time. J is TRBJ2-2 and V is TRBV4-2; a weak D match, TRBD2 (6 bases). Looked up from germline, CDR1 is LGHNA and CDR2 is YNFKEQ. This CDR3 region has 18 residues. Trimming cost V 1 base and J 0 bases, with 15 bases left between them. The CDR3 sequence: CASSQGLRSGANTGELFF. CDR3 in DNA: TGTGCCAGCAGCCAAGGTTTGCGTAGCGGAGCGAACACCGGGGAGCTGTTTTTT.

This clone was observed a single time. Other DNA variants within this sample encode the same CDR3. The CDR3, as DNA: TGTGCCTGGAGTGTAAGGAGGGACACTGAAGCTTTCTTT. Encoded protein: CAWSVRRDTEAFF. V usage is TRBV30 and J usage is TRBJ1-1; D is unresolved. The CDR3 runs 13 residues. Germline V lookup: CDR1 GTSNPN, CDR2 SVGIG (reference sequence). Trimming removed 0 bases at V and 3 bases at J, with 8 bases between.

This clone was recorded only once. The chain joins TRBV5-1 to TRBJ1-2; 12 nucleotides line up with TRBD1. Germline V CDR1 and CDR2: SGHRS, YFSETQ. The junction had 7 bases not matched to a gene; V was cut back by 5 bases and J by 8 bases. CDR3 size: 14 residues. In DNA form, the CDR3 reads TGCGCCAGCAGTCCGGGACAGGGGGCAGGGGGCTACACCTTC. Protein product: CASSPGQGAGGYTF.

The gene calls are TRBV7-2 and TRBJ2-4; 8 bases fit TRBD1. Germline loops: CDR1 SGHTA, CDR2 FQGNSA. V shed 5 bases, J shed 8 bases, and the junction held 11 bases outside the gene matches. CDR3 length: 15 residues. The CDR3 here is CASSALTGDGDIQYF. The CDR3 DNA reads TGTGCCAGCAGCGCCCTGACAGGGGATGGGGACATTCAGTACTTC.

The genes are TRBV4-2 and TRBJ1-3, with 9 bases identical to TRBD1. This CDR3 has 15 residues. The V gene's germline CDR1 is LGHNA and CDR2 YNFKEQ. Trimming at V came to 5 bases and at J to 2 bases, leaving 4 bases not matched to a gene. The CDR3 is CASSSGQGAGNTIYF. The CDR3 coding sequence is TGTGCCAGCAGCTCGGGACAGGGTGCTGGAAACACCATATATTTT.

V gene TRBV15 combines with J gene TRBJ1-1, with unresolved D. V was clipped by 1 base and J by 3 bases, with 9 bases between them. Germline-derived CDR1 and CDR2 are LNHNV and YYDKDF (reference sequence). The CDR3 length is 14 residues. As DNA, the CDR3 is TGTGCCACCAGCAGAGTTGGCGGTTACACTGAAGCTTTCTTT. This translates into CATSRVGGYTEAFF. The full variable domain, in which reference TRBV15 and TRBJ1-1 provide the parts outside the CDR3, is DAMVIQNPRYQVTQFGKPVTLSCSQTLNHNVMYWYQQKSSQAPKLLFHYYDKDFNNEADTPDNFQSRRPNTSFCFLDIRSPGLGDTAMYLCATSRVGGYTEAFFGQGTRLTVV.

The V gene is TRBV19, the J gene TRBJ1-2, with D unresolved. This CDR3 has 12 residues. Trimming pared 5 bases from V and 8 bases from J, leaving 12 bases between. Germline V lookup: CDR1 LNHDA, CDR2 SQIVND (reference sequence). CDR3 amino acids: CASSVGQGGYTF. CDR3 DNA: TGTGCCAGTAGTGTGGGCCAAGGAGGCTACACCTTC.

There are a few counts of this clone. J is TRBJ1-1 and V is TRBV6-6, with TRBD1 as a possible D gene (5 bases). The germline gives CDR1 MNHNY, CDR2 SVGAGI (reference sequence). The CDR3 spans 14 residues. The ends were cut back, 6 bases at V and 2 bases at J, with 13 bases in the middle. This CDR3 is CASRAGTVNTEAFF. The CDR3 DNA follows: TGTGCCAGCAGGGCCGGGACGGTAAACACTGAAGCTTTCTTT.

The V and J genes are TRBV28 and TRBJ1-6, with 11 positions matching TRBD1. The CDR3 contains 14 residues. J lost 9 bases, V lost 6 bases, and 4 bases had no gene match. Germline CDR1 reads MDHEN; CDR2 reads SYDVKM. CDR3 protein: CASRPGQGGSPLHF. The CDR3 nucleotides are TGTGCCAGCAGGCCGGGACAGGGGGGTTCACCCCTCCACTTT.